These 5 T cell receptor beta chains were sequenced from one sample in a study of post-analysis software for immune sequencing data. Sequencing libraries made from TCR beta cDNA carried unique molecular identifiers. TCRdb reanalysed the PCR reads using MiXCR and keeps one entry per CDR3 protein. This table holds a few hundred thousand distinct CDR3 sequences, 30% to 45% found once. Study findings and constraints: Higher frequency in patients than in controls was seen for roughly five TRBV segments, with TRBV5-6, TRBV5-1 and TRBV20-1 among them.

For these TCRs, the target antigens are not known. The sequenced sample was blood. The source of these receptors is a girl aged 5-17 years with multiple sclerosis.

Only a few counts were recorded for this clonotype. The rearrangement links TRBV4-1 to TRBJ2-3; 8 nucleotides agree with TRBD2. Germline V gene sequence: CDR1 MGHRA, CDR2 YSYEKL. V lost 3 bases and J lost 4; bases outside the gene matches: 15. CDR3 size: 18 residues. DNA of the CDR3: TGCGCCAGCAGCCAGGGCCTCTCGGGGCGGGGGGCCCCAGATACGCAGTATTTT. It specifies CASSQGLSGRGAPDTQYF.

This clonotype turned up a few times. The chain carries TRBV4-2 and TRBJ1-4; D is unresolved. CDR3 length equals 16 residues. With 1 base removed from V and 7 bases from J, the gap between germline ends came to 16 bases. Germline V lookup: CDR1 LGHNA, CDR2 YNFKEQ. CDR3 region: CASSQGRVGLGEKLFF. CDR3 nucleotide sequence: TGTGCCAGCAGCCAAGGACGGGTAGGGCTTGGTGAAAAACTGTTTTTT.

The chain combines TRBV28 with TRBJ1-5, with 7 bases lining up with TRBD1. The CDR3 length is 17 residues. CDR1 is MDHEN, CDR2 SYDVKM, per germline. Unmatched junction bases numbered 10, after V lost 2 bases and J lost 3 bases. CDR3 protein: CASSLGTGVGYNQPQHF. CDR3 nucleotide sequence: TGTGCCAGCAGTTTAGGCACAGGGGTCGGGTACAATCAGCCCCAGCATTTT.

In this sample, this clonotype turned up a few times. The CDR3 DNA follows: TGCGCCAGCAGCTTGGCAAGGAGGGGAGGCACTGAAGCTTTCTTT. Translating gives CASSLARRGGTEAFF. The rearrangement links TRBV5-1 to TRBJ1-1, with D maybe TRBD1 (5 bases). CDR1 and CDR2 from the germline V gene are SGHRS and YFSETQ. This CDR3 contains 15 residues. Between the trimmed V and J ends, which lost 0 bases and 4 bases, there was a span of 13 bases.

This chain connects TRBV5-1 to TRBJ2-6, with D perhaps matching TRBD1 (6 bases). Germline V lookup: CDR1 SGHRS, CDR2 YFSETQ. V lost 0 bases and J 2 bases, leaving 9 bases between the germline ends. This CDR3 region has 16 residues. CDR3 in amino acids: CASSLAGTPGANVLTF. The CDR3 DNA reads TGCGCCAGCAGCTTGGCCGGGACACCTGGGGCCAACGTCCTGACTTTC.